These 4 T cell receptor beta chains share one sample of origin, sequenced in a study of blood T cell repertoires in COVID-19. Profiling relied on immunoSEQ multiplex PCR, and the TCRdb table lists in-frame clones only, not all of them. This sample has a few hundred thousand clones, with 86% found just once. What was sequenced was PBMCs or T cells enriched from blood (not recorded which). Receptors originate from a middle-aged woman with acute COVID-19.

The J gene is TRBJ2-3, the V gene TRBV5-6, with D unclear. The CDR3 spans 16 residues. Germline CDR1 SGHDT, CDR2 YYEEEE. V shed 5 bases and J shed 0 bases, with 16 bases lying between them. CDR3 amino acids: CASSTPFIGSTDTQYF. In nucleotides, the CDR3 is TGTGCCAGCAGTACCCCTTTCATCGGGAGCACAGATACGCAGTATTTT.

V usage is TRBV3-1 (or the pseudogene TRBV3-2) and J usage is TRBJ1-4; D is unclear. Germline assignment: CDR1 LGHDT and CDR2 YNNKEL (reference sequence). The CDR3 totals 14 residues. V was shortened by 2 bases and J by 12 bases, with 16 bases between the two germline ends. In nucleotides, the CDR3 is TGTGCCAGCAGCCAACCAGGTTTGCGAAAGGAACTGTTTTTT. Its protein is CASSQPGLRKELFF.

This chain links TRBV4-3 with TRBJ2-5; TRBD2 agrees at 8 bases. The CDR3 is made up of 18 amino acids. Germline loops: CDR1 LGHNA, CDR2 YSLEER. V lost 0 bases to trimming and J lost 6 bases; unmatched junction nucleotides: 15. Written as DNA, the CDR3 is TGCGCCAGCAGCCAAGATCGGAGCGGGAGCCCCCGAGGGAAGACCCAGTACTTC. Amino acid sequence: CASSQDRSGSPRGKTQYF.

CDR3 loop: CASSLGRGKVQPQHF. The CDR3 DNA reads as TGTGCCAGCAGCTTGGGCAGGGGAAAGGTGCAGCCCCAGCATTTT. This chain joins TRBV5-6 and TRBJ1-5; perhaps TRBD1 as D (6 bases). V lost 0 bases to trimming and J lost 7 bases, with 14 bases between them. The length of the CDR3 is 15 residues. In germline, CDR1 is SGHDT, CDR2 YYEEEE.